This T cell receptor beta chain was profiled in a study of monozygotic twins with inflammatory bowel disease. Per TCR library, about 3,300 ng of total RNA was used. TCRdb reanalyzed the 5' RACE reads and collapses them to one entry per CDR3 protein, without DNA. The sample spans over 90,000 distinct CDR3 sequences; the ten largest clones claim approximately 2%. Germline V gene lookup returns CDR1 MGHDK and CDR2 SYGVNS. The CDR3 spans 14 residues. Concerning this clonotype: Antigen unknown.

Findings and limits, study-wide: TCRbeta inverse Simpson diversity was decreased in IBD patients versus healthy co-twins.

The clonotype originates from a human donor with ulcerative colitis or Crohn's disease, or a healthy co-twin of an affected twin (not recorded which). This chain joins TRBV25-1 and TRBJ2-7; TCRdb picks TRBD2, but there is no DNA to check that call. What was sequenced was blood. The CDR3 reads CASSEIGPPYEQYF.